This TCR beta chain was identified in a study of spatial heterogeneity in lung cancer. Whole-study context: Among detected sequences, beta-chain ones consistently exceeded alpha-chain ones in number. Findings and limits, study-wide: The number of expanded tumor alpha and beta chains correlated with mutation number.

From germline, CDR1 is MGHRA and CDR2 YSYEKL. CDR3 length: 16 residues. The V and J ends lost 1 base and 0 bases respectively, with 9 bases between them. TCR cDNA molecules each carried a unique molecular identifier. TCRdb reprocessed the 5' RACE reads with MiXCR, giving one entry per CDR3 protein. The sample lists around 95,000 distinct CDR3 sequences, about 4.4% occurring once. Time point reported: sample taken at primary tumor resection. Patients with untreated early-stage non-small cell lung cancer, numbering 72, were the donors. Unsorted samples of tumor, nontumor lung or frozen PBMC had their whole RNA sequenced. This clonotype was observed at least ten times. Its antigen is not identified.

The sample consisted of lung tumor tissue, taken at surgery. The TCR comes from a male donor with early-stage non-small cell lung cancer. This sequence joins TRBV4-1 and TRBJ2-2; D gene ambiguous. CDR3 in DNA: TGCGCCAGCAGCCAAGGAACCGGCACGAACACCGGGGAGCTGTTTTTT. Its translation: CASSQGTGTNTGELFF.